The 9 T cell receptor beta chains below were found in one sample sequenced in a study of T cells in women clearing cervical HPV infection. The assay was immunoSEQ multiplex PCR, and TCRdb's table has in-frame clones only and misses some. The sample includes under 50,000 clones. The sequenced material came from blood buffy coat. The source of these receptors is a woman aged 18 to 75 with a cervical HPV16 infection that either progressed to CIN3+ or cleared (not recorded which).

On this clone itself: The read ends 3 residues before the CDR3 terminus; that terminus is restored from the germline J gene. The chain is built from TRBV7-2 and TRBJ1-2; no firm D call. CDR3 length equals 16 residues. The germline V gene has CDR1 SGHTA and CDR2 FQGNSA. This CDR3 reads CASRLALWRASGDYTF. Incomplete CDR3 DNA: TGTGCAAGTCGCTTAGCGCTGTGGAGAGCTAGCGGGGAC. The full variable domain, completed using reference TRBV7-2 and TRBJ1-2, is GAGVSQSPSNKVTEKGKDVELRCDPISGHTALYWYRQSLGQGLEFLIYFQGNSAPDKSGLPSDRFSAERTGGSVSTLTIQRTQQEDSAVYLCASRLALWRASGDYTFGSGTRLTVV.

Worth noting for this clone: The read terminates 3 residues before the CDR3 end, so the remaining end is supplied by the germline J gene. This chain uses TRBV20-1 with TRBJ2-6, with D perhaps matching TRBD2 (6 bases). V dropped 5 bases and J dropped 3 bases, with 8 bases sitting between them. The CDR3 totals 13 residues. Germline V gives CDR1 DFQATT, CDR2 SNEGSKA (reference sequence). The CDR3 bases that were read are TGCAGTGCTGGGGGGTTTGGGGCCAACGTC. Translated, it gives CSAGGFGANV. The CDR3 in its entirety is CSAGGFGANVLTF.

In the case of this clone: The read ends 3 residues early relative to the CDR3; the germline J gene fills the gap. The chain employs TRBV19 and TRBJ1-4; TRBD1 matches at 7 bases. From germline, CDR1 is LNHDA and CDR2 SQIVND (reference sequence). The trim removed 7 bases at V and 6 bases at J, leaving 5 bases unmatched. The CDR3 is 13 amino acids. This CDR3 reads CASNRGQDEKLFF. The sequenced part of the CDR3 DNA is TGTGCCAGTAACAGGGGCCAGGATGAAAAA.

About this clone: The missing CDR3 end, 3 residues past where the read stops, is filled in from the germline J gene. Distinct nucleotide sequences in the sample also encode this CDR3. This chain links TRBV20-1 with TRBJ1-2, with unresolved D. Germline-derived CDR1 and CDR2 are DFQATT and SNEGSKA (reference sequence). V was pared by 6 bases and J by 2 bases, with 10 bases between. The CDR3 is 12 amino acids. This chain's CDR3 is CSARTGNYGYTF. The DNA read from the CDR3 is TGCAGTGCCAGAACCGGGAACTATGGC.

As for this clone: The read ends 3 residues before the CDR3 terminus; that terminus is restored from the germline J gene. V usage is TRBV6-1 and J usage is TRBJ1-2; 7 nucleotides align to TRBD1. The CDR3 extends over 14 amino acids. Per germline, CDR1 MNHNS and CDR2 SASEGT. The covered CDR3 bases are TGTGCCAGCAGTGAAGGGGGGACTGACAGGGTT. Its translation is CASSEGGTDRV. The CDR3, in full, reads CASSEGGTDRVYTF.

Of note for this clone: The CDR3 extends 3 residues past the end of the read, so its final part is completed from the germline J gene. The gene calls are TRBV19 and TRBJ2-1; D ambiguous. CDR1 LNHDA and CDR2 SQIVND come from the germline V gene (reference sequence). V lost 3 bases and J lost 6, with 12 bases in between. The CDR3 consists of 14 residues. The CDR3 sequence: CASSITKNSNEQFF. The CDR3 bases that were read are TGTGCCAGTAGTATTACTAAGAACTCCAATGAG.

Of note for this clone: The read terminates 3 residues ahead of where the CDR3 ends, so the germline J gene completes it. The gene calls are TRBV19 and TRBJ2-3; unclear D gene. V gave up 5 bases and J gave up 4 bases, with 13 bases separating them. Germline V gene lookup returns CDR1 LNHDA and CDR2 SQIVND (reference sequence). The CDR3 sequence is 14 residues long. The CDR3 loop is CASSAVAPPDTQYF. The CDR3 DNA, read in part, is TGTGCCAGTAGTGCGGTAGCCCCGCCAGATACG.

With respect to this clone: The read is 3 residues too short to cover the CDR3 end, so that end is filled in from the germline J gene. This specimen includes other DNA sequences encoding the same CDR3. V is TRBV6-4 and J is TRBJ2-3; 7 bases align to TRBD2. V shed 2 bases, J shed 1 base, and the junction held 0 bases outside the gene matches. The CDR3 has 14 amino acids. Germline V lookup: CDR1 MRHNA, CDR2 SNTAGT. The CDR3 loop is CASSDSGGTDTQYF. The DNA read from the CDR3 is TGTGCCAGCAGTGACAGCGGGGGCACAGATACG.

Note on this clone: The CDR3 end lies 3 residues beyond the end of the read and is filled in from the germline J gene. The chain carries TRBV24-1 and TRBJ2-3; TRBD1 matches at 7 bases. Per germline, CDR1 KGHDR and CDR2 SFDVKD. CDR3 length equals 14 residues. V lost 3 bases, J lost 3 bases, and 2 bases stayed unmatched. This CDR3 reads CATSDETGTDTQYF. The DNA read from the CDR3 is TGTGCCACCAGTGATGAGACAGGGACAGATACG.